Shown below are 4 T cell receptor beta chains from a single sample sequenced in a study of blood T cell repertoires in COVID-19 (dated by TCRdb to the early 2020s). The library was produced with the immunoSEQ multiplex PCR assay. TCRdb took over this immuneACCESS table, retaining in-frame rearrangements with V and J assigned. Such tables are incomplete; in checked studies, under half of the missing clones stem from an unresolved V gene, and the remainder is unexplained. The sample yields 300,000 or so clones; approximately 90% were counted once. The top ten clonotypes cover 3.7% of the sample. The sequencing input was peripheral blood. The receptor set was obtained from a woman in her thirties or forties with acute or convalescent COVID-19.

The V call is TRBV19, the J call TRBJ1-6; 9 nucleotides agree with TRBD1. V shed 5 bases and J 6 bases; nucleotides not matched to a gene: 2. CDR3 length: 14 amino acids. Germline CDR1 LNHDA, CDR2 SQIVND (reference sequence). CDR3 sequence: CASSPDRGNSPLHF. CDR3 bases: TGTGCCAGTAGTCCGGACAGGGGTAATTCACCCCTCCACTTT. The full variable domain, completed using reference TRBV19 and TRBJ1-6, is DGGITQSPKYLFRKEGQNVTLSCEQNLNHDAMYWYRQDPGQGLRLIYYSQIVNDFQKGDIAEGYSVSREKKESFPLTVTSAQKNPTAFYLCASSPDRGNSPLHFGNGTRLTVT.

The chain combines TRBV24-1 with TRBJ1-2, with D maybe TRBD1 (6 bases). Trimming removed 9 bases at V and 6 bases at J, with 10 bases between. The CDR3 has 11 amino acids. Germline V gene data show CDR1 as KGHDR and CDR2 as SFDVKD. CDR3 DNA: TGTGCCACCGTACAGGGTAATGGCTACACCTTC. Translating it yields CATVQGNGYTF.

This clone was seen at least ten times. The chain couples TRBV30 to TRBJ1-2, with D unclear. Trimming stripped 1 base from V and 8 bases from J, with 8 bases between. Per the germline V gene, CDR1 is GTSNPN and CDR2 is SVGIG (reference sequence). The CDR3 totals 11 residues. The DNA for the CDR3 is TGTGCCTGGAGTGGGGAGAGGGGCTACACCTTC. Translating gives CAWSGERGYTF.

The V call is TRBV5-1, the J call TRBJ1-4, with D uncertain. V was pared by 0 bases and J by 3 bases, with 15 bases between. The CDR3 is 17 residues long. Germline V gene sequence: CDR1 SGHRS, CDR2 YFSETQ. The chain's CDR3 is CASSLARGSGANEKLFF. In DNA form, the CDR3 reads TGCGCCAGCAGCTTGGCCCGAGGGTCGGGAGCTAATGAAAAACTGTTTTTT.